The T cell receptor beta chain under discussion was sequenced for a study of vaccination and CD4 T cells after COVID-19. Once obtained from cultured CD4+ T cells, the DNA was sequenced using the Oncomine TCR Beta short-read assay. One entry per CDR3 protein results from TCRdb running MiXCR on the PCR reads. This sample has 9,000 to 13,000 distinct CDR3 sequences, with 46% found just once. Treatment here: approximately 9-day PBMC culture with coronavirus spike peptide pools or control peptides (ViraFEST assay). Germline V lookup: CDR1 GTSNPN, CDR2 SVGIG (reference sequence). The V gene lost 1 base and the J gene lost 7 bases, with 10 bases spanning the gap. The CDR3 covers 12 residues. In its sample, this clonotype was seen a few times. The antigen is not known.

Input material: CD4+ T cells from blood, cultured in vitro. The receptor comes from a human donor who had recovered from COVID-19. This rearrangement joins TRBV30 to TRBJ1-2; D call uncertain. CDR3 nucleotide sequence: TGTGCCTGGAGTGATAGGGTCGGTGGCTACACCTTC. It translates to CAWSDRVGGYTF.